What follows are 14 T cell receptor beta chains derived from one specimen sequenced in a study of T cells in Graves' hyperthyroidism and ophthalmopathy. The TCR beta CDR3 regions underwent amplification using RNA transcripts as the source. First-round RT-PCR of the TCR CDR3 relied on the HTBI primer set. TCRdb reanalysed the multiplex PCR reads using MiXCR and keeps one entry per CDR3 protein. This table holds around 500,000 distinct CDR3 sequences, approximately 15% found once. The sample consisted of blood. All receptors derive from a woman between 40 and 55 years old with Graves' hyperthyroidism.

This clonotype came up many times. The V call is TRBV7-6, the J call TRBJ2-3; 12 positions agree with TRBD2. There are 17 residues in the CDR3. V lost 8 bases to trimming and J lost 2 bases; unmatched junction nucleotides: 11. Per germline, CDR1 SGHVS and CDR2 FNYEAQ. CDR3: CASQGLAGSEYTDTQYF. The CDR3 region has the DNA TGTGCCAGCCAAGGACTAGCGGGATCTGAGTACACAGATACGCAGTATTTT.

This clonotype came up many times. V and J are TRBV2 and TRBJ1-2, with TRBD1 as a possible D gene (6 bases). Germline CDR1 is SNHLY and CDR2 is FYNNEI. The CDR3 spans 11 residues. CDR3: CVRGVPYGYTF. The CDR3, as DNA: TGTGTTAGGGGGGTGCCCTATGGCTACACCTTC.

This clonotype appeared a few times. The chain couples TRBV30 to TRBJ1-4, with no clear D. Trimming took 0 bases from V and 8 from J, leaving 10 bases between them. Germline CDR1 and CDR2: GTSNPN and SVGIG (reference sequence). This CDR3 has 13 amino acids. The CDR3 sequence: CAWSVHPAEKLFF. Here the CDR3 DNA reads TGTGCCTGGAGTGTACACCCGGCCGAAAAACTGTTTTTT.

There are many counts of this clonotype. This chain connects TRBV10-1 to TRBJ2-2; the D is unclear. This CDR3 has 13 residues. V was trimmed by 6 bases and J by 3 bases, leaving 8 bases between them. Germline loops: CDR1 WNHNN, CDR2 SYGVQD (reference sequence). The CDR3 protein is CASRNGDTGELFF. CDR3 coding DNA: TGCGCCAGCAGGAACGGCGACACCGGGGAGCTGTTTTTT.

This clonotype was counted only a few times. This sequence joins TRBV28 and TRBJ2-2; D might be TRBD1 (5 bases). The V gene lost 11 bases and the J gene lost 5 bases, with 12 bases spanning the gap. In germline, CDR1 is MDHEN, CDR2 SYDVKM. The CDR3 consists of 12 residues. The CDR3 DNA reads as TGTGCCGGGGCTAGGTTAACCGGGGAGCTGTTTTTT. It codes for CAGARLTGELFF.

This clonotype turned up a few times. CDR3: CASSLRFLQFF. The CDR3 nucleotides read TGTGCCAGCAGTTTAAGGTTTTTGCAGTTCTTC. This chain links TRBV12-3 or TRBV12-4 with TRBJ2-1, with no clear D. The V end was cut by 2 bases, the J end by 12 bases, with 8 bases between. The CDR3 loop spans 11 amino acids.

Here the CDR3 reads CASSLPIYNEQFF. The CDR3 coding sequence is TGTGCCAGCAGCTTGCCGATCTACAATGAGCAGTTCTTC. J is TRBJ2-1 and V is TRBV5-4, with unresolved D. CDR3 size: 13 residues. CDR1 is SGHNT, CDR2 YYREEE, per germline (reference sequence). V was cut by 1 base and J by 3 bases, with 5 bases left in between.

The chain uses TRBV4-1 and TRBJ2-1; TRBD2 matches 7 bases. The CDR3 loop spans 16 amino acids. Germline CDR1 and CDR2: MGHRA and YSYEKL. With V trimmed by 0 bases and J by 3 bases, 5 bases remained unmatched. The CDR3 loop reads CASSQEMASGYNEQFF. The CDR3 region has the DNA TGCGCCAGCAGCCAAGAAATGGCTAGCGGCTACAATGAGCAGTTCTTC.

This clonotype was observed a handful of times. This chain joins TRBV20-1 and TRBJ1-4; D gene uncertain. Per germline, CDR1 DFQATT and CDR2 SNEGSKA (reference sequence). The CDR3 covers 16 residues. The V and J ends lost 4 bases and 0 bases respectively, with 15 bases between them. CDR3 region: CSATLRTDATNEKLFF. CDR3 DNA: TGCAGTGCTACACTGCGGACGGATGCAACTAATGAAAAACTGTTTTTT.

The chain is built from TRBV6-1 and TRBJ1-2; TRBD1 aligns across 11 bases. Germline V gene data show CDR1 as MNHNS and CDR2 as SASEGT. V was pared by 8 bases and J by 4 bases, with 3 bases of the junction left unmatched. There are 13 residues in the CDR3. The CDR3 here is CASAGQGAYGYTF. The CDR3 DNA follows: TGTGCCAGCGCAGGACAGGGGGCCTATGGCTACACCTTC.

V usage is TRBV28 and J usage is TRBJ1-2; a weak D match, TRBD1 (5 bases). The CDR3 is made up of 13 amino acids. V was trimmed by 6 bases and J by 4 bases, leaving 12 bases between them. Germline V gene data show CDR1 as MDHEN and CDR2 as SYDVKM. CDR3 in amino acids: CASRPGPSYGYTF. The DNA of the CDR3 is TGTGCCAGCAGGCCGGGACCGAGCTATGGCTACACCTTC.

This clonotype was observed once. A read error is possible here, since a much larger clone lies one base away. The V gene is TRBV28, the J gene TRBJ2-1, with TRBD1 matching over 8 bases. The CDR3 consists of 14 residues. Per the germline V gene, CDR1 is MDHEN and CDR2 is SYDVKM. Trimming at V came to 6 bases and at J to 6 bases, leaving 7 bases not matched to a gene. The chain's CDR3 is CASRTGQVCNEQFF. As DNA, the CDR3 is TGTGCCAGCAGAACGGGACAGGTCTGCAATGAGCAGTTCTTC.

This clonotype occurred many times. The chain links TRBV7-9 to TRBJ2-5, with D possibly matching TRBD1 (8 bases). The V end was cut by 7 bases, the J end by 5 bases, with 14 bases between. The germline V gene has CDR1 SEHNR and CDR2 FQNEAQ (reference sequence). This CDR3 is built from 13 residues. The CDR3 DNA follows: TGTGCCAGCAACAGGGGGGGGATTGAGACCCAGTACTTC. Encoded protein: CASNRGGIETQYF.

This clonotype has a count of ten or more. The chain links TRBV12-3 or TRBV12-4 to TRBJ1-1; D gene ambiguous. This CDR3 has 14 residues. Between the trimmed V and J ends, which lost 5 bases and 6 bases, there was a span of 16 bases. The CDR3 DNA follows: TGTGCCAGCAGTCCCACTTTGCCTCCCGCTGAAGCTTTCTTT. It codes for CASSPTLPPAEAFF.